This TCR beta chain is drawn from a study of Ad26.COV2.S vaccination and SARS-CoV-2 variants. For the study at large: Vaccine-arm donor from the placebo-controlled COV1001 Ad26.COV2.S trial.

Findings and caveats of the study: Non-spike TCR breadth showed similarity between vaccine and placebo recipients.

This clone was seen only a few times. Its antigen remains unidentified. The treatment denotes: 15 to 20 received Ad26.COV2.S at low or high dose, single or two shots; roughly five received placebo; per-sample allocation not given. The investigators took samples on day 63 after the first vaccine or placebo injection. The donor was a Boston adult aged 18-55 years. Generated by immunoSEQ multiplex PCR, the TCRdb table keeps only in-frame clones and is missing some. The table records over 250,000 clones, approximately 89% of them present only once. Losses at the gene ends were 0 bases for V and 6 bases for J; bases not matched to a gene: 2. In germline, CDR1 is MGHRA, CDR2 YSYEKL. CDR3 length: 14 amino acids.

The TCR comes from a person between 18 and 60 years old who received the Ad26.COV2.S COVID-19 vaccine or a placebo. The sequenced sample was peripheral blood, obtained in a trial of Ad26.COV2.S vaccine versus placebo. This rearrangement joins TRBV4-1 to TRBJ2-5, with 9 nucleotides matching TRBD1. The CDR3 DNA reads TGCGCCAGCAGCCAAGAGGGACAGGGAAAGACCCAGTACTTC. This sequence encodes CASSQEGQGKTQYF.